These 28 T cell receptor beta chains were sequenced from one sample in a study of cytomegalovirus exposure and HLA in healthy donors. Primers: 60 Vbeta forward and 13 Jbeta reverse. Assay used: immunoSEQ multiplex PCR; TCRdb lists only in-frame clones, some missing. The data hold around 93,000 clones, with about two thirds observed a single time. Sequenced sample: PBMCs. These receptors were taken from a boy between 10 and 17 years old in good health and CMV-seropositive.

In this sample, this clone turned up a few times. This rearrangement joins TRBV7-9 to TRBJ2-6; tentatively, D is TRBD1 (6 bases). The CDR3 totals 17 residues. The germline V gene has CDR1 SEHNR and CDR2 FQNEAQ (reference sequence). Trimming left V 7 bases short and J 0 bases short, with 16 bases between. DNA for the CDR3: TGTGCCAGCATCAATAGGGGGTCTCGCTCTGGGGCCAACGTCCTGACTTTC. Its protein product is CASINRGSRSGANVLTF.

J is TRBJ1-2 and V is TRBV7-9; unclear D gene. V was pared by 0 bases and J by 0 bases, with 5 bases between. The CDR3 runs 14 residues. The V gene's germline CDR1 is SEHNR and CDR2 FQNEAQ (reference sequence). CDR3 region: CASSLAGANYGYTF. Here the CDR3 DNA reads TGTGCCAGCAGCTTAGCGGGCGCTAACTATGGCTACACCTTC. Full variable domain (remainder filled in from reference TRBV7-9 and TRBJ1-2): DTGVSQNPRHKITKRGQNVTFRCDPISEHNRLYWYRQTLGQGPEFLTYFQNEAQLEKSRLLSDRFSAERPKGSFSTLEIQRTEQGDSAMYLCASSLAGANYGYTFGSGTRLTVV.

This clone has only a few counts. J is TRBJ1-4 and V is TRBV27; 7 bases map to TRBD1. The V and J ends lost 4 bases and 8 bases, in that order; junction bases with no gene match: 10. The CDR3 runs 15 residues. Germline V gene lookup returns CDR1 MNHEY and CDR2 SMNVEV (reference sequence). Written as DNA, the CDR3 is TGTGCCAGCAGTTCTATGAGGGGGCGTAGGGAAAAACTGTTTTTT. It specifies CASSSMRGRREKLFF.

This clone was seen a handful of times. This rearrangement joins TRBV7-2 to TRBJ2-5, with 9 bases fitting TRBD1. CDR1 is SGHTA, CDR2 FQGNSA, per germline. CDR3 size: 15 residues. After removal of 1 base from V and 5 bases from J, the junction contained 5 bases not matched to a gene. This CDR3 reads CASSLDWTGAETQYF. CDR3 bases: TGTGCCAGCAGCTTAGATTGGACAGGGGCCGAGACCCAGTACTTC.

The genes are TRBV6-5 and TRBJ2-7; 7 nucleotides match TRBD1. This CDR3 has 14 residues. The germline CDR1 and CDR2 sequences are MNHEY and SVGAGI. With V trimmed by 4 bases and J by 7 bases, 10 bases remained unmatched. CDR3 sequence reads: CASSFGNRGEEQYF. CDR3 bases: TGTGCCAGCAGTTTTGGCAACAGGGGCGAGGAGCAGTACTTC.

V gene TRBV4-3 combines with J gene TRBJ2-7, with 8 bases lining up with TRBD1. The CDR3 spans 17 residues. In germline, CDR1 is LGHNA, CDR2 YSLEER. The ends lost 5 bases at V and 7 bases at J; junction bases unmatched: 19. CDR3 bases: TGCGCCAGCAGCTTCACGCCGGACAGGGTGGGGTGTAAGGAGCAGTACTTC. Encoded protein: CASSFTPDRVGCKEQYF.

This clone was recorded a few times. DNA of the CDR3: TGTGCCAGCAGCAGGGTGGGGGGAATGGGGACTGAAGCTTTCTTT. Protein sequence: CASSRVGGMGTEAFF. This rearrangement joins TRBV7-2 to TRBJ1-1; the D gene is possibly TRBD1 (5 bases). Germline assignment: CDR1 SGHTA and CDR2 FQGNSA. Trimming stripped 5 bases from V and 5 bases from J, with 18 bases between. There are 15 residues in the CDR3.

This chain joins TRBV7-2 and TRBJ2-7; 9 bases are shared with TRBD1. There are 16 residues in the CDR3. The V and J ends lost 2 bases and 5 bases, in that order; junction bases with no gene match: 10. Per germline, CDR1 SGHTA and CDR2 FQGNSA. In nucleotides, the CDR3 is TGTGCCAGCAGCTTATTCGGGGGACAGGGAGGTCACGAGCAGTACTTC. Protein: CASSLFGGQGGHEQYF.

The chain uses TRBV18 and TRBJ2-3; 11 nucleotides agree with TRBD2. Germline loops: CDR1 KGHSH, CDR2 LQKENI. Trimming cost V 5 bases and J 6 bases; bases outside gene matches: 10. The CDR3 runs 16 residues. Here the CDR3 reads CASSTQLAGVADTQYF. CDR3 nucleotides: TGTGCCAGCTCAACACAACTAGCGGGAGTGGCGGATACGCAGTATTTT.

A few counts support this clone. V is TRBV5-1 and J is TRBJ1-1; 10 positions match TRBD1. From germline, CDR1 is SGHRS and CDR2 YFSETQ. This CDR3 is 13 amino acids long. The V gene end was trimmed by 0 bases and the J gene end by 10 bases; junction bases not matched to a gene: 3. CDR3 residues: CASSLGDRGGAFF. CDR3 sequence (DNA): TGCGCCAGCAGCTTGGGGGACAGGGGTGGAGCTTTCTTT.

The CDR3 spells CASSPSLGEDRGEQYF. DNA for the CDR3: TGTGCCAGCAGCCCAAGCTTAGGGGAGGACAGGGGCGAGCAGTACTTC. This chain uses TRBV13 with TRBJ2-7; 9 nucleotides agree with TRBD1. Germline values: CDR1 PRHDT, CDR2 FYEKMQ (reference sequence). With V trimmed by 5 bases and J by 6 bases, 14 bases remained unmatched. The CDR3 runs 16 residues.

CDR3 region: CASRTGQLYTDTQYF. For the CDR3, the DNA is TGTGCCAGCAGGACGGGACAGCTATACACAGATACGCAGTATTTT. V is TRBV2 and J is TRBJ2-3; 7 bases fit TRBD1. Germline trimming cut 6 bases from V and 2 bases from J; bases unmatched to any gene: 8. Germline V gives CDR1 SNHLY, CDR2 FYNNEI. This CDR3 comprises 15 residues.

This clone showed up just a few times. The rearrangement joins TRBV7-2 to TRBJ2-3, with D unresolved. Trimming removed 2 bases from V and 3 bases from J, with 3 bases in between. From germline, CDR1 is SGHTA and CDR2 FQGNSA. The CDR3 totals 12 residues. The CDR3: CASSLYTDTQYF. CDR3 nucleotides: TGTGCCAGCAGCTTATATACAGATACGCAGTATTTT.

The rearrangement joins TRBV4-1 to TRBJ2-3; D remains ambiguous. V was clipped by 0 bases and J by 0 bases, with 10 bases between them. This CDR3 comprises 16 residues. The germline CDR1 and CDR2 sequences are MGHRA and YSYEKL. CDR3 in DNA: TGCGCCAGCAGCCAAGAGGGCCCACCTAGCACAGATACGCAGTATTTT. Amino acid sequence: CASSQEGPPSTDTQYF.

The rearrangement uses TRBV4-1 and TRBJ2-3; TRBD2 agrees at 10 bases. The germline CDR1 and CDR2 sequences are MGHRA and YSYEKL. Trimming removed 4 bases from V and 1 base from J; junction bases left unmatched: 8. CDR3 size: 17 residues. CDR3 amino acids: CASSPKPSGSGTDTQYF. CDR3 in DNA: TGCGCCAGCAGCCCGAAACCTAGCGGGAGTGGCACAGATACGCAGTATTTT.

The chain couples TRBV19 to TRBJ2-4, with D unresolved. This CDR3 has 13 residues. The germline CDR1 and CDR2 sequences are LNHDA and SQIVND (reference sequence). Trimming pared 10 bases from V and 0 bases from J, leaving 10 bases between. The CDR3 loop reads CATQPGAKNIQYF. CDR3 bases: TGTGCCACCCAACCGGGAGCCAAAAACATTCAGTACTTC.

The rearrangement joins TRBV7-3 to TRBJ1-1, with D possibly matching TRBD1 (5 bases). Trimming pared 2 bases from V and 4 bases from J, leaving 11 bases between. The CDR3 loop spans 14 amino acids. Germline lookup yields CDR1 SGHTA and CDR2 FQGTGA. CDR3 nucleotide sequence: TGTGCCAGCAGCTTAGGTCCGGGGGGCACTGAAGCTTTCTTT. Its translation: CASSLGPGGTEAFF.

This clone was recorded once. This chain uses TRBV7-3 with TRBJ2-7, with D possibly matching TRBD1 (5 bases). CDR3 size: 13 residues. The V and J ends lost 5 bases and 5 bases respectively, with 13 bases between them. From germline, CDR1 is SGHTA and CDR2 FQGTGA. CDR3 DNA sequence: TGTGCCAGCAGCGATCCAGGGATCCACGAGCAGTACTTC. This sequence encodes CASSDPGIHEQYF.

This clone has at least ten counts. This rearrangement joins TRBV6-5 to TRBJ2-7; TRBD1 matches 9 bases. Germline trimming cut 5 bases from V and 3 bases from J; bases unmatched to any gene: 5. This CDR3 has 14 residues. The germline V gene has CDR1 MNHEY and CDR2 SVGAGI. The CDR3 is CASSQGQGIYEQYF. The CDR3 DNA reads TGTGCCAGCAGTCAGGGACAGGGAATCTACGAGCAGTACTTC.

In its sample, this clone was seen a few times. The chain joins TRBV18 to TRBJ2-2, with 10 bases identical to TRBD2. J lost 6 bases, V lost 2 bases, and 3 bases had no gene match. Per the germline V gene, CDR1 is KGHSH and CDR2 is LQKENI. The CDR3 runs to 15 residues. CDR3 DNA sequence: TGTGCCAGCTCACCAAGCGGGAGGGCCTCCGGGGAGCTGTTTTTT. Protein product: CASSPSGRASGELFF.

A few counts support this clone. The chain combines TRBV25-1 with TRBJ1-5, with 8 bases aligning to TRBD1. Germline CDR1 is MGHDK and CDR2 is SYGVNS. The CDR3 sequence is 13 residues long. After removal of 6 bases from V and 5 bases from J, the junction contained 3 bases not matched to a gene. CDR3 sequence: CASSGTGDQPQHF. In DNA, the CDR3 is TGTGCCAGCAGCGGGACAGGAGATCAGCCCCAGCATTTT. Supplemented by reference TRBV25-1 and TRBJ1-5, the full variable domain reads EADIYQTPRYLVIGTGKKITLECSQTMGHDKMYWYQQDPGMELHLIHYSYGVNSTEKGDLSSESTVSRIRTEHFPLTLESARPSHTSQYLCASSGTGDQPQHFGDGTRLSIL.

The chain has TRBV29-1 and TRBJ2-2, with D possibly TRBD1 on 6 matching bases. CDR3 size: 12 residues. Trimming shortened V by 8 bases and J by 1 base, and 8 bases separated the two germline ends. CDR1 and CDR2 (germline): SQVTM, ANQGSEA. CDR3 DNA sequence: TGCAGCACGGGACAGAACACCGGGGAGCTGTTTTTT. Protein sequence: CSTGQNTGELFF.

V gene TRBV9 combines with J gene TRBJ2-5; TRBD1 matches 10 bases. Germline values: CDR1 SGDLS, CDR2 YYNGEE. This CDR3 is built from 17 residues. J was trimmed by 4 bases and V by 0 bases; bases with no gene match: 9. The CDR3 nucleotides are TGTGCCAGCAGCGTAGGTGTGGGACAGGGGAAGGCAGAGACCCAGTACTTC. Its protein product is CASSVGVGQGKAETQYF.

The CDR3 DNA sequence: TGTGCCAGCAGTCCGGGGTTGACGAGCTCCTATAATTCACCCCTCCACTTT. Amino acid sequence: CASSPGLTSSYNSPLHF. The V and J genes are TRBV5-4 and TRBJ1-6, with D hard to call. V was trimmed by 5 bases and J by 0 bases, leaving 15 bases between them. There are 17 residues in the CDR3. From germline, CDR1 is SGHNT and CDR2 YYREEE (reference sequence).

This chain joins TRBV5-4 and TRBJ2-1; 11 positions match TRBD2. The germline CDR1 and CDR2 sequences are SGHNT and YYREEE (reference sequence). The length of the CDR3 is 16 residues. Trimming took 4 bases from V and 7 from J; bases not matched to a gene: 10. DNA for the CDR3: TGTGCCAGCAGCCTCGGAGGTAGCGGGGGGGAGAATGAGCAGTTCTTC. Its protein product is CASSLGGSGGENEQFF.

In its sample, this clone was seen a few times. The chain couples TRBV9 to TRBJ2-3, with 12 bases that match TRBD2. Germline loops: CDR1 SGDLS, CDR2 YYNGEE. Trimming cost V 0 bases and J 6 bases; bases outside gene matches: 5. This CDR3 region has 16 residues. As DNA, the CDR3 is TGTGCCAGCAGCGTAGGGGCTAGCGGGAGGGCGGATACGCAGTATTTT. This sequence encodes CASSVGASGRADTQYF.

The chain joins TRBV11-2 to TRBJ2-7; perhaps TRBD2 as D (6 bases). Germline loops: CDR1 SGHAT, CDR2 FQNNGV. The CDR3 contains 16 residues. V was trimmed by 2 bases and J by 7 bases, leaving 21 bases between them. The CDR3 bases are TGTGCCAGCAGCTTATGGGGGAGTGGAGGGGCAGGGGAGCAGTACTTC. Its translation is CASSLWGSGGAGEQYF.

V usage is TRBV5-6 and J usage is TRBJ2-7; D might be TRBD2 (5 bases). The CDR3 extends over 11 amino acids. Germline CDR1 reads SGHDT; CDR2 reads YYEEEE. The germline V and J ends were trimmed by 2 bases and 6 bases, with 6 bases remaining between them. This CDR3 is CASSLRGEQYF. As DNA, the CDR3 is TGTGCCAGCAGCTTACGGGGCGAGCAGTACTTC.